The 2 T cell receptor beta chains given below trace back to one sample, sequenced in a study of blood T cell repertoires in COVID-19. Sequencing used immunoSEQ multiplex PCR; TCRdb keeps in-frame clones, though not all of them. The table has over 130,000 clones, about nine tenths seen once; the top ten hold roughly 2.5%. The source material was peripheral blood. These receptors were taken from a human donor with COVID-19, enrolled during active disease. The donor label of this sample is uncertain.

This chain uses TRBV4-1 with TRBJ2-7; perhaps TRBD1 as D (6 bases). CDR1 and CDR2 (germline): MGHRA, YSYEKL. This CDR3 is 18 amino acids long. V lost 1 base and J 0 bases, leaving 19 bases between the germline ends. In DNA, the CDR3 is TGCGCCAGCAGCCAAGGAGGGGGAAGGCGATCCGTCTCCTACGAGCAGTACTTC. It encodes CASSQGGGRRSVSYEQYF.

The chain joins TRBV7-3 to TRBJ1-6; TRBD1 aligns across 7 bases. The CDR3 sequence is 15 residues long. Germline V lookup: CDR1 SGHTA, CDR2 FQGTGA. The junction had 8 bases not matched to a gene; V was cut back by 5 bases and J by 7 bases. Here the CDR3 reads CASSPRQGHNSPLHF. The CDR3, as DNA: TGTGCCAGCAGCCCCCGACAGGGACACAATTCACCCCTCCACTTT.